The following is a TCR beta chain sequence with its context. The specificity of this receptor is unknown. The sample holds no much larger clone one base away, and base qualities are not on file. TCRbeta CDR3 regions were amplified from genomic DNA by means of the immunoSEQ Assay, a bias-controlled multiplex PCR. On the authors' methods: The number of nucleated cells in each sample was estimated by amplification of reference gene primers within the assay. To quantify the absolute abundance of each unique TCRbeta CDR3 rearrangement, sequence reads were collapsed and filtered. For each sample, productive Simpson clonality was calculated as the square root of Simpson's diversity index across productive rearrangements. The table comes from immuneACCESS by way of TCRdb, which keeps in-frame sequences with V and J called. Part of the clones is missing from these tables; in studies checked, under half for an unresolved V gene and the rest for unknown reasons. V, J and clone size are those of that table, while D and trimming were read from the DNA. In all, the sample holds 110,000 to 150,000 clones, and 79% of those were seen once. Approximately 8.6% of the sample rests with the top ten.

This specimen belongs to a study of blood T cell repertoires in COVID-19 (dated by TCRdb to the early 2020s). At the level of the whole study: Samples from collaborators originated in the United States, Italy and Spain and spanned both the acute and convalescent phases of COVID-19. The dataset comprised deeply sampled blood TCRbeta repertoires from subjects exposed to, actively infected with, or recovered from COVID-19. Nearly every sample came with metadata listing a de-identified subject ID, COVID-19 status, age in years and sex. HLA class I and class II types, where available, came from metadata supplied by the sample provider rather than from assay-based typing. A freely available public database, intended as a resource for researchers studying the immune response to SARS-CoV-2, is where the repertoires were released. The samples were drawn from the first 160 participants of the ongoing ImmuneRACE study and from 1,254 subjects provided by 6 global collaborators. The material from the prospective study consisted of cDNA or gDNA derived from T cells, B-cell-depleted T cells, or PBMCs.

The collaborating institutions used their own protocols to collect whole blood in K2EDTA tubes. For TCRbeta analysis, collaborator samples were shipped as frozen whole blood, as isolated PBMCs, or as DNA extracted from either sample type. Counted from cysteine to phenylalanine, this CDR3 has 17 amino acids. Only the CDR3 DNA is retained, 51 bases long and in frame from the first base. At the junction V is shortened by 0 bases and J by 7 bases; bases outside the gene matches: 10. The germline V gene specifies SGDLS as CDR1 and YYNGEE as CDR2. Here is what the overall study found, with its caveats: The amount of clinical and demographic metadata varied by source and participant and was provided uncurated.

This receptor was taken from a man between 50 and 59 years old with active or convalescent COVID-19. Input material: peripheral blood. This sequence uses TRBV9 and TRBJ2-5; 12 middle bases align to TRBD1. CDR3 loop: CASSVDLGDRGLGTQYF. The sequence in DNA is TGTGCCAGCAGCGTAGACCTTGGGGACAGGGGGCTCGGGACCCAGTACTTC. Full variable domain (CDR3 extended with the reference TRBV9 and TRBJ2-5 proteins): DSGVTQTPKHLITATGQRVTLRCSPRSGDLSVYWYQQSLDQGLQFLIQYYNGEERAKGNILERFSAQQFPDLHSELNLSSLELGDSALYFCASSVDLGDRGLGTQYFGPGTRLLVL.